This TCR beta chain was found in a study of prognosis after radiotherapy for stage I lung cancer. Study as a whole: Considered medically inoperable were all of the patients with non-small cell lung cancer. The tumor diagnosis was squamous cell carcinoma for about 7 patients and adenocarcinoma for about 12.

Study-wide findings and caveats: Some TCR clones were expanded. Whether these clones were tumor-specific was not determined. Patients with distant metastases had lower Shannon entropy after stereotactic body radiation therapy.

Amplification of the TCR beta CDR3 (from genomic DNA) was done by two-round multiplex PCR. Primers specific to each TRBV and TRBJ gene were used in first-round PCR. Using its own MiXCR run on the multiplex PCR reads, TCRdb lists one record per CDR3 protein. This table has nearly 25,000 distinct CDR3 sequences, about 34% appearing once. The CDR3 contains 12 residues. V was pared by 6 bases and J by 6 bases, with 10 bases between. Per germline, CDR1 SGHDN and CDR2 FVKESK. This clonotype was counted many times. Its antigen is as yet unknown. Sequencing used PBMCs, obtained before or after stereotactic body radiation therapy (not recorded which). This clonotype was sampled from a donor at least 50 years old with non-small cell lung cancer. The chain joins TRBV14 to TRBJ2-3, with D unresolved. For the CDR3, the DNA is TGTGCCAGCAGTCCATGGCGGGATACGCAGTATTTT. Translating gives CASSPWRDTQYF.